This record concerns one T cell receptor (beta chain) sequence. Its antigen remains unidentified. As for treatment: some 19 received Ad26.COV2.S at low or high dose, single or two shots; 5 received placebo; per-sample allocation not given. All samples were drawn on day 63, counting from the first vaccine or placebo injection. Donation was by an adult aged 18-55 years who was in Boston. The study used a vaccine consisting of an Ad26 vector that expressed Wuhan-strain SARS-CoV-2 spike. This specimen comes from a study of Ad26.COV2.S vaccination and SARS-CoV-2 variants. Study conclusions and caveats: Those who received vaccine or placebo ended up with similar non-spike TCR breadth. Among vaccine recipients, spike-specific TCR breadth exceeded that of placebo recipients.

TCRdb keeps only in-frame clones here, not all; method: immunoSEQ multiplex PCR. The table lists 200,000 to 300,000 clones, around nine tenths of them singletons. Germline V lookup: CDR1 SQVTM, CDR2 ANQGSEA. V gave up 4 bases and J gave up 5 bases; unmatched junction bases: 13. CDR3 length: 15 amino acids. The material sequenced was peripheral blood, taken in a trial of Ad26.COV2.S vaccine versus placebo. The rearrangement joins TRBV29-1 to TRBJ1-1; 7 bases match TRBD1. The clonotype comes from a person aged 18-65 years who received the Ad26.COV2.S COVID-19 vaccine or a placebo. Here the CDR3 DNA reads TGCAGCGTTGCGAACAGGGGAGGTTCGTTTACTGAAGCTTTCTTT. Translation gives CSVANRGGSFTEAFF. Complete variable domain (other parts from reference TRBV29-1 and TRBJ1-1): SAVISQKPSRDICQRGTSLTIQCQVDSQVTMMFWYRQQPGQSLTLIATANQGSEATYESGFVIDKFPISRPNLTFSTLTVSNMSPEDSSIYLCSVANRGGSFTEAFFGQGTRLTVV.